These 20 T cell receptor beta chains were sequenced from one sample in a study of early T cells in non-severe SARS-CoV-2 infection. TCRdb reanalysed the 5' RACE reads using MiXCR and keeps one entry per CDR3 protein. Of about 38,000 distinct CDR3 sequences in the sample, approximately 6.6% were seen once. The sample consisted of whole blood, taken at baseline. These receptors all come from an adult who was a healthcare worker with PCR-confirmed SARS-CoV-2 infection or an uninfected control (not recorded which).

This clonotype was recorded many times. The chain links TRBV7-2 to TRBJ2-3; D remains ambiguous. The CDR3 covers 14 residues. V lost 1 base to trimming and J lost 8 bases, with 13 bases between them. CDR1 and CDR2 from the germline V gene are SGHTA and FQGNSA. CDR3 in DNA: TGTGCCAGCAGCTTAGGCTCCAGTAGTCCTACGCAGTATTTT. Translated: CASSLGSSSPTQYF.

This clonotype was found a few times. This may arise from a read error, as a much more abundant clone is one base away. CDR3 coding DNA: TGTGCCGGCAGTCCTCAGACAGCGAACACCGGGGAGCTGTTTTTT. Its protein is CAGSPQTANTGELFF. The genes are TRBV12-3 or TRBV12-4 and TRBJ2-2, with TRBD1 as a possible D gene (5 bases). The CDR3 loop spans 15 amino acids.

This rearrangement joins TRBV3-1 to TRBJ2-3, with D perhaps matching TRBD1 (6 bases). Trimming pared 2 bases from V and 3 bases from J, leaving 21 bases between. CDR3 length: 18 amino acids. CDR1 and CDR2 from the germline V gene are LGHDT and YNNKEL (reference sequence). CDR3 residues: CASSQFSPGVRITDTQYF. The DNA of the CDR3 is TGTGCCAGCAGCCAATTCTCTCCAGGGGTAAGGATTACAGATACGCAGTATTTT.

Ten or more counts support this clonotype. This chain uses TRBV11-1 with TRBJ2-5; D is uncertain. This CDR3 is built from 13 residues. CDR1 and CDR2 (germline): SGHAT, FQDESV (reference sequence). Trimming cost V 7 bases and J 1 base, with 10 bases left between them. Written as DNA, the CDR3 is TGTGCCAGCACCCCGTGGGCCCAAGAGACCCAGTACTTC. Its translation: CASTPWAQETQYF.

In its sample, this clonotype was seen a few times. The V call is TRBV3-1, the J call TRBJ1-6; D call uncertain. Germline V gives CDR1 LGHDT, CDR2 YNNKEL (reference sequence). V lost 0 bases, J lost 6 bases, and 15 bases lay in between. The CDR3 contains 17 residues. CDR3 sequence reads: CASSQDMGSRANSPLHF. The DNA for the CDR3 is TGTGCCAGCAGCCAAGATATGGGATCCCGGGCTAATTCACCCCTCCACTTT. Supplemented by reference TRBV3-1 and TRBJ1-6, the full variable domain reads DTAVSQTPKYLVTQMGNDKSIKCEQNLGHDTMYWYKQDSKKFLKIMFSYNNKELIINETVPNRFSPKSPDKAHLNLHINSLELGDSAVYFCASSQDMGSRANSPLHFGNGTRLTVT.

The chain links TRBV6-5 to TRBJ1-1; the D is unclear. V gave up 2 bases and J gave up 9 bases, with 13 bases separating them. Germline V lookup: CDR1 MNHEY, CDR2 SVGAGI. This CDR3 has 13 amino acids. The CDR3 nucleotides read TGTGCCAGCAGTTACGATGGGTCCTCAAAAGCTTTCTTT. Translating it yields CASSYDGSSKAFF.

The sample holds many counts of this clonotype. The CDR3 sequence is CASSSRGQLTDTQYF. The CDR3 nucleotides are TGTGCCAGCAGCTCTCGGGGGCAGCTCACAGATACGCAGTATTTT. The chain joins TRBV7-3 to TRBJ2-3, with D perhaps TRBD1 or TRBD2 (6 bases each). The CDR3 consists of 15 residues. With 4 bases removed from V and 2 bases from J, the gap between germline ends came to 13 bases. Per the germline V gene, CDR1 is SGHTA and CDR2 is FQGTGA.

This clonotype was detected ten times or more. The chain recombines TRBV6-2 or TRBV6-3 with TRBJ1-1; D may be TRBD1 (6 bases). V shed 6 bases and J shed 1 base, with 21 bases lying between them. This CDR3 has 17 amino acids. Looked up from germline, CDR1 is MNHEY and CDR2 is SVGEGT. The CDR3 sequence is CASSHTVRGTKNTEAFF. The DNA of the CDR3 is TGTGCCAGCAGCCACACAGTCAGGGGCACTAAGAACACTGAAGCTTTCTTT.

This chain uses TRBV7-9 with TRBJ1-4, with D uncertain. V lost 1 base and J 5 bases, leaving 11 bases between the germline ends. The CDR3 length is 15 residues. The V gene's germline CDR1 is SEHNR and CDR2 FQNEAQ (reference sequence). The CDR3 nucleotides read TGTGCCAGCAGCTTAGTTCTGGACGGGAATGAAAAACTGTTTTTT. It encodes CASSLVLDGNEKLFF.

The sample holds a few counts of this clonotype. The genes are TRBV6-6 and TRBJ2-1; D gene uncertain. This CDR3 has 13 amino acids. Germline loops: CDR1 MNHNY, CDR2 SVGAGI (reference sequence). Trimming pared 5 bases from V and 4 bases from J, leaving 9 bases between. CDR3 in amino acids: CASSNSIYNEQFF. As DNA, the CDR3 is TGTGCCAGCAGTAATAGTATTTACAATGAGCAGTTCTTC.

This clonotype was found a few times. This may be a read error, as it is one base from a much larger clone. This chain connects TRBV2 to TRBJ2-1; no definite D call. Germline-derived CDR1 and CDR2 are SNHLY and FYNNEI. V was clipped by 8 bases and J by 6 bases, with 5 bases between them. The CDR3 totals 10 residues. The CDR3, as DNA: TGTGCCAGCGGTAGCAATGAGCAGTTCTTC. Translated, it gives CASGSNEQFF.

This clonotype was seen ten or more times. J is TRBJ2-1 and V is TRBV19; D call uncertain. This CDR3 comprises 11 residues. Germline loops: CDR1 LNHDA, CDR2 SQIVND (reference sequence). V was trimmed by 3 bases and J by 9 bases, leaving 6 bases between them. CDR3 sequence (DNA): TGTGCCAGTAGTATGGTTAGTGAGCAGTTCTTC. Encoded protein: CASSMVSEQFF.

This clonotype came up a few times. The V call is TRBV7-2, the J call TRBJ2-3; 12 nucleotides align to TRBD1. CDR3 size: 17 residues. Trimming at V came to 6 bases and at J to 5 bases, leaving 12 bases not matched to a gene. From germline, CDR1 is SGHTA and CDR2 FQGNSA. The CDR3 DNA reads TGTGCCAGCAGGAGTAACCGGGACAGGGGGCAAGGAGATACGCAGTATTTT. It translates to CASRSNRDRGQGDTQYF. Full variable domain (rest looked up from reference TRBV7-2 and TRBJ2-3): GAGVSQSPSNKVTEKGKDVELRCDPISGHTALYWYRQSLGQGLEFLIYFQGNSAPDKSGLPSDRFSAERTGGSVSTLTIQRTQQEDSAVYLCASRSNRDRGQGDTQYFGPGTRLTVL.

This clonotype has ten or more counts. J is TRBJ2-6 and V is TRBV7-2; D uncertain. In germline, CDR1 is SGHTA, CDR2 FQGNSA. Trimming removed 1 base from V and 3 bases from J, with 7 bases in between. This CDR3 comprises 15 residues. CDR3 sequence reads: CASSLGTYGANVLTF. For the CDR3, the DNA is TGTGCCAGCAGCTTAGGGACGTATGGGGCCAACGTCCTGACTTTC.

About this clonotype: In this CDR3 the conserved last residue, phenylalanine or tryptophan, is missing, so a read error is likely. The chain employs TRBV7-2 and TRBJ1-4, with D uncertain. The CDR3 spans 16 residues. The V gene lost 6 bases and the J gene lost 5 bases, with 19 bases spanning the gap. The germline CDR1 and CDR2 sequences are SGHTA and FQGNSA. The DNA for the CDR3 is TGTGCCAGCAGTCGTAGTTCGGGCACCCTAAATGAAAAACTGTTTTCT. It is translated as CASSRSSGTLNEKLFS.

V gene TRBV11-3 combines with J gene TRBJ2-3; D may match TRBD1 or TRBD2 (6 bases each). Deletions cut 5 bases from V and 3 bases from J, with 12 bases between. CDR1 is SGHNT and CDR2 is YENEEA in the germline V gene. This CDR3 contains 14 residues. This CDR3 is CASSLSGATDTQYF. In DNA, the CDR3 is TGTGCCAGCAGCCTGTCGGGGGCTACAGATACGCAGTATTTT.

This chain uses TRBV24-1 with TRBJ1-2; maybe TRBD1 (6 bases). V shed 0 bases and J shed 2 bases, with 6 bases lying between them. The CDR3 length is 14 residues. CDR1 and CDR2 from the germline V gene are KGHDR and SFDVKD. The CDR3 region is CATSDLGQNYGYTF. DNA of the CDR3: TGTGCCACCAGTGATTTGGGACAGAACTATGGCTACACCTTC.

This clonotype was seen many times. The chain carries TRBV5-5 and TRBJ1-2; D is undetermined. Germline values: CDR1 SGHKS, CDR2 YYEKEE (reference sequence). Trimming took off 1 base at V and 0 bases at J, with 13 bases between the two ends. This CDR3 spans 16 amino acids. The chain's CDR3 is CASSLTPGPTNYGYTF. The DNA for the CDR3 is TGTGCCAGCAGCTTGACCCCTGGCCCTACTAACTATGGCTACACCTTC.

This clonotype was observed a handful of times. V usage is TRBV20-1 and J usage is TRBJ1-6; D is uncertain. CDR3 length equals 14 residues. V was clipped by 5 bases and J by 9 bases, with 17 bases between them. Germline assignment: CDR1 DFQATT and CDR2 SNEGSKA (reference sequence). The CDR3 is CSAAPGLGASPLHF. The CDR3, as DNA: TGCAGTGCTGCACCGGGCCTTGGAGCTTCACCCCTCCACTTT.

CDR3 DNA sequence: TGTGCCTCATCCACGGCGGATACGCAGTATTTT. Residues: CASSTADTQYF. The rearrangement uses TRBV30 and TRBJ2-3; no reliable D call. CDR1 and CDR2 from the germline V gene are GTSNPN and SVGIG (reference sequence). Between the trimmed V and J ends, which lost 7 bases and 6 bases, there was a span of 11 bases. The CDR3 runs to 11 residues.